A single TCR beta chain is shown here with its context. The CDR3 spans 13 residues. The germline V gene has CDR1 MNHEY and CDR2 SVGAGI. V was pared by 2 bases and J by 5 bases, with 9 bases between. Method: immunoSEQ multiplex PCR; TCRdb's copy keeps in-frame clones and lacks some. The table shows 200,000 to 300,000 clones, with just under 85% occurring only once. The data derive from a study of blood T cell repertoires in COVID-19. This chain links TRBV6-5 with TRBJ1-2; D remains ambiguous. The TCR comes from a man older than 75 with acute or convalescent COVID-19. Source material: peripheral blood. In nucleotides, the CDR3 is TGTGCCAGCAGTTACAAATCAGGTTATGGCTACACCTTC. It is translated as CASSYKSGYGYTF.